This TCR beta chain originates from a study of vaccination and CD4 T cells after COVID-19. Study overall: Overlapping SARS-CoV-2, HCoV-NL63, HCoV-OC43 and HCoV-229E spike peptides were used to stimulate cells.

The treatment is: approximately nine-day PBMC culture with coronavirus spike peptide pools or control peptides (ViraFEST assay). Sequenced with the Oncomine TCR Beta short-read assay was DNA taken from cultured CD4+ T cells. TCRdb reprocessed the PCR reads with MiXCR, giving one entry per CDR3 protein. The data show over 2,000 distinct CDR3 sequences, around 27% seen once. Germline values: CDR1 DFQATT, CDR2 SNEGSKA (reference sequence). This CDR3 contains 13 residues. Notes on this clonotype: The antigen is unknown. The junction departs from germline at one end; a sequencing error may be responsible.

The TCR was taken from a human donor who had recovered from COVID-19. This specimen consisted of CD4+ T cells from blood, cultured in vitro, obtained after SARS-CoV-2 vaccination. The chain links TRBV20-1 to TRBJ1-5; possibly TRBD1 for D (5 bases). The CDR3 coding sequence is TGCAGTGCTTGGGGGGGAGCTAATCGGCCCCAGCATTTT. It is translated as CSAWGGANRPQHF.